This record covers a single T cell receptor (beta chain). Its matching antigen is unknown. Between the trimmed V and J ends, which lost 3 bases and 8 bases, there was a span of 4 bases. Germline assignment: CDR1 MNHEY and CDR2 SMNVEV (reference sequence). This CDR3 region has 11 residues. Data came from immunoSEQ multiplex PCR; TCRdb stores just in-frame clones and leaves some out. Altogether 150,000 to 200,000 clones are present, approximately 91% being singletons, with the ten largest covering 0.99%. This sample was taken from a study of T cell responses to AZD1222 COVID-19 vaccine. Study-wide context: Recipients boosted at about 4 weeks or about 12 weeks are pooled.

Study-wide results and limits: Receipt of two AZD1222 doses was followed by a rise in Spike-specific TCR breadth and depth. The donor group comprised mostly white British people and more females; the analysis possibly underestimated clonal diversity.

The receptor comes from an adult in good health. The chain couples TRBV27 to TRBJ2-2; D remains ambiguous. Source: peripheral blood, taken on day 0 of AZD1222 vaccination. The CDR3 loop reads CASSFGGELFF. CDR3 bases: TGTGCCAGCAGTTTTGGGGGGGAGCTGTTTTTT.